The subject of this entry is one TCR beta chain. Its antigen is unknown. Germline V gives CDR1 SGHAT, CDR2 FQDESV (reference sequence). The CDR3 consists of 14 residues. Trimming at V came to 5 bases and at J to 7 bases, leaving 8 bases not matched to a gene. Libraries were prepared by immunoSEQ multiplex PCR; TCRdb keeps only in-frame clonotypes and omits some of them. This sample has more than 15,000 clones, with about 80% found just once. Time point noted: inflamed ileum from the surgical specimen. The data stem from a study of T cell repertoires in ileal Crohn's disease. Study-wide findings and caveats: Clonality above 26.8% at surgery always came with endoscopic recurrence.

The sample taken for sequencing was ileal tissue. The rearrangement links TRBV11-1 to TRBJ1-2; 9 nucleotides line up with TRBD1. This sequence was found in an adult with Crohn's disease. CDR3 sequence reads: CASSPRQGVGGYTF. Here the CDR3 DNA reads TGTGCCAGCAGCCCCCGACAGGGGGTCGGTGGCTACACCTTC.